This T cell receptor (beta chain) emerged from a study of T cell responses to AZD1222 COVID-19 vaccine. Here immunoSEQ multiplex PCR was the method, and the copy in TCRdb shows in-frame clones only, minus some. The sample includes about 190,000 clones, around 87% of them seen just once. Looked up from germline, CDR1 is LGHNA and CDR2 is YSLEER. This CDR3 contains 15 residues. Trimming cost V 4 bases and J 3 bases, with 13 bases left between them. This chain uses TRBV4-3 with TRBJ1-3, with a tentative D call TRBD1 (6 bases). Sequenced material: peripheral blood, taken on day 0 of MenACWY control vaccination. The TCR sequence derives from an adult in good health. CDR3: CASSPAGGRGNTIYF. The DNA for the CDR3 is TGCGCCAGCAGCCCCGCGGGGGGCCGTGGAAACACCATATATTTT.